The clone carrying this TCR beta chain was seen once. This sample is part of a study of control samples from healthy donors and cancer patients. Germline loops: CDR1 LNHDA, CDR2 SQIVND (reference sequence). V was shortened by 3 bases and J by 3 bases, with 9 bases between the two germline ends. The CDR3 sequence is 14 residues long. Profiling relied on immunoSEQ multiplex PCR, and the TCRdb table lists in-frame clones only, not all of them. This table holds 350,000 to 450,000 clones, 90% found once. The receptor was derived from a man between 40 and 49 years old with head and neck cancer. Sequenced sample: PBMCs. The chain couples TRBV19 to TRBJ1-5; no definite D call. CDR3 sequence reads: CASSIWTANQPQHF. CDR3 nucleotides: TGTGCCAGTAGTATCTGGACGGCCAATCAGCCCCAGCATTTT. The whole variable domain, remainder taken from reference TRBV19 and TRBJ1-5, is DGGITQSPKYLFRKEGQNVTLSCEQNLNHDAMYWYRQDPGQGLRLIYYSQIVNDFQKGDIAEGYSVSREKKESFPLTVTSAQKNPTAFYLCASSIWTANQPQHFGDGTRLSIL.